This TCR beta chain was sequenced for a study of shared clonotypes between healthy human individuals (dated by TCRdb to about 2020). In terms of the full investigation: A few men and a couple of women, aged 18 to 49 years, made up the cohort. Each donor's leukapheresis produced roughly between roughly 0.85 and 9 billion PBMCs. Libraries were prepared and TCR repertoires were sequenced by different laboratories using diverse techniques, in order to increase sequencing depth and limit assay-specific biases. Per donor, three plates each were used for CD4 naive and CD4 memory, two for CD8 naive, and one for CD8 memory. To estimate repertoire size and how much clonotypes are shared between individuals, the study performed deep sequencing of blood TCR repertoires from five healthy adults. Points the paper makes about the study in general: Larger estimated clonotype richness was generally found for naive subsets than for memory subsets. Based on pairwise subsampling, the degree of clonotype sharing among donors was expected to be affected by sequencing depth. Even with the large sequencing depth, rarefaction of the sorted-subset datasets indicated that sequencing was incomplete. When a handful of donors were compared, the shared fraction of clonotypes was around 5% for naive CD4, approximately 3.5% for naive CD8, roughly 2.5% for memory CD4, and 0.35% to 0.4% for memory CD8. Sampling was restricted to blood, and TCR repertoires in tissue are likely to differ from TCR repertoires in blood. Clonotypes shared by all four sorted-subset donors showed higher generation probabilities than non-shared clonotypes. Because the study included a small number of donors, the genetic and exposure-history diversity represented was limited.

The donors were healthy, HIV-negative adults with no recently reported acute infections or vaccinations. Every donor was a Caucasian adult residing in Nashville, Tennessee, USA. CD4+ T cells were enriched through magnetic negative selection, after which naive cells were positively selected on CD45RA and the remaining negative fraction served as the memory subset. Blood was collected by leukapheresis, and PBMCs were isolated by Ficoll-Histopaque density gradient centrifugation and then cryopreserved in liquid nitrogen vapor phase. Purity and quantity of every magnetically sorted T cell population were checked by analytical flow cytometry. From each sorted fraction, genomic DNA was isolated and quantified by UV absorbance on a Nanodrop 2000c. The CDR3 runs 12 amino acids, cysteine and phenylalanine included. The kept DNA is CDR3 alone, 36 bases in frame from the first base. V is reduced by 4 bases and J by 3 bases, leaving a spacing of 10 bases between them. Sequences SQVTM (CDR1) and ANQGSEA (CDR2) are obtained from the germline V gene.

Regarding this clone: Its antigen remains undetermined. Within one base of it there is no much larger clone, and no base qualities were kept.

TCR CDR3 regions were amplified from genomic DNA by multiplex PCR using the deep immunoSEQ assay. Extracted genomic DNA from each cell subset was distributed evenly across all wells of several immunoSEQ 96-well plates, and each plate was treated as a replicate. For sorted subsets, each replicate PCR was loaded with about 0.2 ug genomic DNA, equivalent to some 27,000 T cell genomes. Purified libraries were quantified with a Qubit 3.0 fluorometer, sized on a Bioanalyzer 2100, and re-quantified with the KAPA Library Quantification kit. A separate single-read 150-cycle Illumina NextSeq 550 flow cell was used to sequence each immunoSEQ 96-well plate. The paper's data handling went like this. Because only junctional sequences without quality scores were contained in the immunoSEQ output, filtering matching that applied to full-length reads could not be performed. To assign V/J genes and CDR3, sequences were annotated using PyIR, a Python wrapper for IgBLAST v1.9, with IMGT germline references. Reads with weak V/J assignments (E-value above 1e-6), missing CDR3, stop codons, out-of-frame junctions, or ambiguous translated residues were removed. V3J clonotypes were defined as sequences sharing the same inferred V gene, J gene, and CDR3 amino acid sequence. Percentage overlap between repertoires was calculated by dividing the number of shared unique clonotypes by the size of the smaller repertoire. RTK rarefaction, the Chao1 estimator, and Recon v2.1 estimates of unobserved clonotypes were used to assess repertoire richness. OLGA was used to compute generation probabilities for all TCRbeta clonotypes that the gDNA method yielded from a handful of donors. TCRdb re-hosts the immuneACCESS table, in-frame sequences only. Its copies lack some clones; in the studies checked, an unresolved V gene accounts for under half of them, and the cause for the rest is not known. The V and J calls and clone size are taken from that table; D and trimming were inferred from the DNA. The sample includes a few million clones, with nearly 97% observed a single time. In total, the top ten clones hold 0.13% of the sample.

Recombination connected TRBV29-1 to TRBJ2-7; the D region possibly corresponds to TRBD1 (6 bases align). Material for sequencing was naive CD4+ T cells sorted from blood. In the paper's terms, the cell subset or site label means: CD45RA+ positively selected. The receptor was isolated from a man aged 18 to 30 in good health. The encoded CDR3 is CSVAQGNYEQYF. The DNA reads TGCAGCGTTGCCCAGGGGAACTACGAGCAGTACTTC.